This TCR beta chain was recovered during a study of blood T cell repertoires in COVID-19. Study-wide context: Sources were T cells, B-cell-depleted T cells, or PBMCs; the material itself was cDNA or gDNA.

Participants were aged about 18 to 100 years from approximately 23 US areas. In assigning cohorts, the study relied on participant-reported clinical history. The V gene's germline CDR1 is LGHNA and CDR2 YSLEER. Trimming took 0 bases from V and 2 from J, leaving 10 bases between them. This CDR3 contains 15 residues. TCRdb keeps only in-frame clones here, not all; method: immunoSEQ multiplex PCR. The table shows about 190,000 clones, with more than 75% occurring only once. Sequenced: PBMCs or T cells enriched from blood (not recorded which). The clonotype was recovered from a man aged 35 to 55 with acute COVID-19. The gene calls are TRBV4-3 and TRBJ2-5; D is possibly TRBD2 (5 bases). CDR3 sequence: CASSQEFSGQETQYF. The DNA of the CDR3 is TGCGCCAGCAGCCAAGAGTTCAGCGGACAAGAGACCCAGTACTTC.